Below, 29 T cell receptor beta chains from the same sample are listed, as sequenced in a study of blood T cell repertoires in COVID-19. The method was immunoSEQ multiplex PCR; TCRdb's version includes in-frame clones alone and lacks a portion of them. This sample yields about 120,000 clones, of which 75% to 90% are seen a single time; roughly a quarter belongs to the top ten. Sequenced material: peripheral blood. The receptors here all came from a man between 65 and 85 years old with active or convalescent COVID-19.

The chain carries TRBV11-2 and TRBJ2-7; 8 bases match TRBD1. J gave up 2 bases and V 3 bases, and 6 bases lay outside the gene matches. Germline V gene sequence: CDR1 SGHAT, CDR2 FQNNGV. CDR3 length equals 15 residues. The CDR3: CASSFATGEAYEQYF. CDR3 nucleotide sequence: TGTGCCAGCAGCTTCGCGACAGGGGAAGCCTACGAGCAGTACTTC.

V is TRBV9 and J is TRBJ2-2; possibly TRBD1 for D (6 bases). Between the trimmed V and J ends, which lost 4 bases and 8 bases, there was a span of 12 bases. This CDR3 has 13 amino acids. Per germline, CDR1 SGDLS and CDR2 YYNGEE. CDR3 amino acids: CASSPRRGGELFF. DNA for the CDR3: TGTGCCAGCAGCCCCCGAAGGGGGGGGGAGCTGTTTTTT.

This chain connects TRBV2 to TRBJ1-5, with 10 bases that match TRBD1. V lost 4 bases to trimming and J lost 1 base; unmatched junction nucleotides: 4. The germline V gene encodes CDR1 SNHLY and CDR2 FYNNEI. The CDR3 length is 16 residues. The CDR3 DNA sequence: TGTGCCAGCAGTGGACTGGGACAGGGGAGCAATCAGCCCCAGCATTTT. This encodes CASSGLGQGSNQPQHF.

The chain combines TRBV25-1 with TRBJ1-1; D might be TRBD1 (5 bases). Germline loops: CDR1 MGHDK, CDR2 SYGVNS. With 0 bases removed from V and 6 bases from J, the gap between germline ends came to 11 bases. The CDR3 runs 14 residues. The CDR3 is CASSEYIGAAEAFF. Written as DNA, the CDR3 is TGTGCCAGCAGTGAATATATAGGGGCTGCTGAAGCTTTCTTT.

The count of this clone is one. This chain connects TRBV18 to TRBJ2-5; D is possibly TRBD1 (5 bases). The V end was cut by 6 bases, the J end by 2 bases, with 16 bases between. The CDR3 consists of 15 residues. CDR1 and CDR2 from the germline V gene are KGHSH and LQKENI. The CDR3 protein is CASSDKVSLQETQYF. The CDR3 coding sequence is TGTGCCAGCTCGGACAAAGTATCACTTCAAGAGACCCAGTACTTC.

This clone was seen only once. The chain recombines TRBV6-5 with TRBJ2-7; D ambiguous. The CDR3 is 11 amino acids. The V end was cut by 2 bases, the J end by 9 bases, with 8 bases between. Per germline, CDR1 MNHEY and CDR2 SVGAGI. As DNA, the CDR3 is TGTGCCAGCAGTTACGGAGTGGGGCAGTACTTC. Translating gives CASSYGVGQYF.

The chain couples TRBV6-4 to TRBJ2-3; 7 bases are a match to TRBD2. The CDR3 contains 14 residues. Germline V gene data show CDR1 as MRHNA and CDR2 as SNTAGT. J was trimmed by 0 bases and V by 3 bases; bases with no gene match: 0. The CDR3 sequence is CASSEGGSTDTQYF. The CDR3 DNA reads as TGTGCCAGCAGTGAGGGGGGGAGCACAGATACGCAGTATTTT.

The chain employs TRBV12-3 or TRBV12-4 and TRBJ1-2, with D tentatively TRBD1 (5 bases). The CDR3 has 13 amino acids. Trimming took off 4 bases at V and 2 bases at J, with 8 bases between the two ends. CDR3 sequence (DNA): TGTGCCAGCAGTTCGACAGTAAACTATGGCTACACCTTC. It encodes CASSSTVNYGYTF.

The V gene is TRBV2, the J gene TRBJ2-3; 7 bases fit TRBD2. CDR3 length equals 15 residues. Germline loops: CDR1 SNHLY, CDR2 FYNNEI. V was clipped by 6 bases and J by 3 bases; unmatched bases: 9. The CDR3 is CASRGPGGRTDTQYF. In nucleotides, the CDR3 is TGTGCCAGCAGGGGCCCTGGCGGGAGAACAGATACGCAGTATTTT.

The chain has TRBV7-3 and TRBJ2-7; TRBD2 agrees at 8 bases. The CDR3 loop spans 13 amino acids. Trimming took 6 bases from V and 4 from J; bases not matched to a gene: 5. From germline, CDR1 is SGHTA and CDR2 FQGTGA. CDR3 residues: CASRQSGSYEQYF. The CDR3 DNA follows: TGTGCCAGCAGGCAAAGCGGGAGTTACGAGCAGTACTTC. Full variable domain (missing parts from reference TRBV7-3 and TRBJ2-7): GAGVSQTPSNKVTEKGKYVELRCDPISGHTALYWYRQSLGQGPEFLIYFQGTGAADDSGLPNDRFFAVRPEGSVSTLKIQRTERGDSAVYLCASRQSGSYEQYFGPGTRLTVT.

The genes are TRBV5-1 and TRBJ1-2, with 9 bases matching TRBD1. This CDR3 comprises 15 residues. J was trimmed by 6 bases and V by 0 bases; bases with no gene match: 6. From germline, CDR1 is SGHRS and CDR2 YFSETQ. The CDR3 DNA sequence: TGCGCCAGCAGCTTGGGTGGGACAGGGTATGATGGCTACACCTTC. It specifies CASSLGGTGYDGYTF.

A few counts support this clone. The gene calls are TRBV28 and TRBJ2-3; TRBD2 aligns across 7 bases. Germline-derived CDR1 and CDR2 are MDHEN and SYDVKM. The CDR3 consists of 16 residues. V was pared by 5 bases and J by 2 bases, with 10 bases of the junction left unmatched. The CDR3 DNA reads TGTGCCAGCAGTCCGAGCGGGGAGAGACACACAGATACGCAGTATTTT. It encodes CASSPSGERHTDTQYF.

The chain recombines TRBV19 with TRBJ2-7; tentatively, D is TRBD2 (8 bases). V lost 7 bases, J lost 2 bases, and 27 bases lay in between. Germline CDR1 and CDR2: LNHDA and SQIVND (reference sequence). The CDR3 length is 18 residues. The DNA for the CDR3 is TGTGCCAGTACCCCGGGGGGGGGAGACAGGGAGGGTCCCTACGAGCAGTACTTC. As protein: CASTPGGGDREGPYEQYF.

This chain joins TRBV30 and TRBJ2-3, with 8 positions matching TRBD2. Losses at the gene ends were 1 base for V and 5 bases for J; bases not matched to a gene: 8. The CDR3 covers 15 residues. Germline loops: CDR1 GTSNPN, CDR2 SVGIG (reference sequence). DNA for the CDR3: TGTGCCTGGAGTGAAGGTAGCGGGAAGGTAGATACGCAGTATTTT. This codes for CAWSEGSGKVDTQYF.

The V call is TRBV5-1, the J call TRBJ2-5; 9 bases fit TRBD2. The germline gives CDR1 SGHRS, CDR2 YFSETQ. The CDR3 is made up of 16 amino acids. The ends lost 0 bases at V and 4 bases at J; junction bases unmatched: 7. DNA for the CDR3: TGCGCCAGCAGCTTGGGAGGTAGCGGGAGCTTAGAGACCCAGTACTTC. Its translation is CASSLGGSGSLETQYF.

The gene calls are TRBV4-1 and TRBJ1-6; TRBD1 agrees at 9 bases. With V trimmed by 1 base and J by 9 bases, 4 bases remained unmatched. The CDR3 is made up of 15 amino acids. Germline V gene lookup returns CDR1 MGHRA and CDR2 YSYEKL. The CDR3 DNA is TGCGCCAGCAGCCAAGCCGGGACAGGGTTTTCACCCCTCCACTTT. This sequence encodes CASSQAGTGFSPLHF.

This sequence joins TRBV10-3 and TRBJ2-1, with TRBD1 as a possible D gene (7 bases). Germline values: CDR1 ENHRY, CDR2 SYGVKD. The CDR3 contains 11 residues. The CDR3 sequence: CATRGADEQFF. The CDR3 DNA reads as TGTGCGACCAGGGGGGCGGATGAGCAGTTCTTC.

The chain has TRBV7-9 and TRBJ2-7; no clear D gene. V was cut by 1 base and J by 11 bases, with 9 bases left in between. The CDR3 extends over 11 amino acids. From germline, CDR1 is SEHNR and CDR2 FQNEAQ (reference sequence). CDR3 protein: CASSLDLQEYF. Written as DNA, the CDR3 is TGTGCCAGCAGCTTAGACCTCCAGGAGTACTTC.

The chain recombines TRBV20-1 with TRBJ2-1; 10 nucleotides line up with TRBD2. The V and J ends lost 3 bases and 0 bases, in that order; junction bases with no gene match: 5. Looked up from germline, CDR1 is DFQATT and CDR2 is SNEGSKA (reference sequence). CDR3 length: 16 residues. CDR3 amino acids: CSASPGLALSYNEQFF. The CDR3 DNA reads TGCAGTGCTAGTCCGGGACTAGCGCTCTCCTACAATGAGCAGTTCTTC.

The chain uses TRBV20-1 and TRBJ1-1; D perhaps matches TRBD1 (5 bases). This CDR3 comprises 11 residues. Germline-derived CDR1 and CDR2 are DFQATT and SNEGSKA (reference sequence). The CDR3 nucleotides are TGCAGCCCGAGCGGGGGTACTGAAGCTTTCTTT. This encodes CSPSGGTEAFF.

V and J are TRBV4-2 and TRBJ1-2; 11 bases map to TRBD1. Per germline, CDR1 LGHNA and CDR2 YNFKEQ. This CDR3 contains 17 residues. Trimming took 5 bases from V and 8 from J; bases not matched to a gene: 16. CDR3 protein: CASSNIAPGQGDVGYTF. The CDR3 DNA follows: TGTGCCAGCAGCAACATCGCGCCGGGACAGGGGGACGTCGGCTACACCTTC.

This clone was found a few times. The rearrangement uses TRBV5-1 and TRBJ2-7, with TRBD1 as a possible D gene (7 bases). V lost 4 bases and J lost 2, with 16 bases in between. Germline CDR1 and CDR2: SGHRS and YFSETQ. The CDR3 runs 15 residues. DNA of the CDR3: TGCGCCAGCAGCGGCGGACAGGAGGGAACCTACGAGCAGTACTTC. It codes for CASSGGQEGTYEQYF.

This clone was seen more than once but under ten times. The CDR3 protein is CASSYSLNQPQHF. For the CDR3, the DNA is TGTGCCAGCAGTTACAGCCTCAATCAGCCCCAGCATTTT. This rearrangement joins TRBV28 to TRBJ1-5, with D uncertain. CDR1 is MDHEN and CDR2 is SYDVKM in the germline V gene. This CDR3 is built from 13 residues. V was cut by 4 bases and J by 3 bases, with 7 bases left in between.

The rearrangement joins TRBV28 to TRBJ1-4, with 9 bases fitting TRBD1. Germline values: CDR1 MDHEN, CDR2 SYDVKM. CDR3 size: 15 residues. Losses at the gene ends were 6 bases for V and 4 bases for J; bases not matched to a gene: 6. CDR3 sequence: CASRSQGAYNEKLFF. In nucleotides, the CDR3 is TGTGCCAGCAGGTCACAGGGGGCTTATAATGAAAAACTGTTTTTT.

This rearrangement joins TRBV5-1 to TRBJ1-1, with 11 nucleotides matching TRBD1. V shed 4 bases, J shed 2 bases, and the junction held 4 bases outside the gene matches. The germline gives CDR1 SGHRS, CDR2 YFSETQ. The CDR3 sequence is 15 residues long. The CDR3 sequence: CASSPRTGGNTEAFF. The CDR3 DNA reads as TGCGCCAGCAGCCCCCGGACAGGGGGCAACACTGAAGCTTTCTTT.

The CDR3 loop reads CASTGQEYIQYF. CDR3 in DNA: TGTGCCAGCACTGGACAAGAGTACATTCAGTACTTC. V is TRBV6-5 and J is TRBJ2-4; the D gene is possibly TRBD1 (5 bases). V was pared by 7 bases and J by 8 bases, with 12 bases between. Germline CDR1 MNHEY, CDR2 SVGAGI. The CDR3 spans 12 residues.

This chain uses TRBV10-1 with TRBJ1-5, with 9 bases matching TRBD1. Germline assignment: CDR1 WNHNN and CDR2 SYGVQD (reference sequence). J was trimmed by 0 bases and V by 11 bases; bases with no gene match: 14. The CDR3 consists of 17 residues. CDR3 sequence (DNA): TGCGCCCGAAAACAGGGACAGGGTCCCCGTAGCAATCAGCCCCAGCATTTT. As protein: CARKQGQGPRSNQPQHF.

The V call is TRBV20-1, the J call TRBJ1-1; 7 bases align to TRBD1. Germline V gene lookup returns CDR1 DFQATT and CDR2 SNEGSKA (reference sequence). This CDR3 contains 11 residues. Germline trimming cut 6 bases from V and 4 bases from J; bases unmatched to any gene: 2. The CDR3 DNA is TGCAGTGCAGGACAGGCCACTGAAGCTTTCTTT. Translating gives CSAGQATEAFF.

In nucleotides, the CDR3 is TGTGCCAGCAGCGCTTCAGGGGGAGATACGCAGTATTTT. Translated, it gives CASSASGGDTQYF. This chain joins TRBV2 and TRBJ2-3, with TRBD1 matching 7 bases. V lost 6 bases and J lost 5; bases outside the gene matches: 5. Germline CDR1 reads SNHLY; CDR2 reads FYNNEI. The CDR3 has 13 residues.